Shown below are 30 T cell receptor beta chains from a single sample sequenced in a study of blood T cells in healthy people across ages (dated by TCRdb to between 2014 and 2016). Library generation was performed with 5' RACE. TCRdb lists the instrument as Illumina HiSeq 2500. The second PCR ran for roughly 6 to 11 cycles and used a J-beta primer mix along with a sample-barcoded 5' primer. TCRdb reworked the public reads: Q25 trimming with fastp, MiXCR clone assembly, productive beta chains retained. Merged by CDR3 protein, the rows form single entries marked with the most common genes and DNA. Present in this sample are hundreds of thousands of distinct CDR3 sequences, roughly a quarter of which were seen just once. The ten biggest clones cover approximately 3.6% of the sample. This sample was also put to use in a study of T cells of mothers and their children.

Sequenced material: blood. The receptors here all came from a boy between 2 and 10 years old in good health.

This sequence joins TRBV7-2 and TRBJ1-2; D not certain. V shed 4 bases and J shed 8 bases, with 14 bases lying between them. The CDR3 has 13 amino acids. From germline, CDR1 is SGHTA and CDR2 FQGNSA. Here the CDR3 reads CASSSLAGRGYTF. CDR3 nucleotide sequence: TGTGCCAGCAGCTCCTTAGCGGGTAGGGGCTACACCTTC.

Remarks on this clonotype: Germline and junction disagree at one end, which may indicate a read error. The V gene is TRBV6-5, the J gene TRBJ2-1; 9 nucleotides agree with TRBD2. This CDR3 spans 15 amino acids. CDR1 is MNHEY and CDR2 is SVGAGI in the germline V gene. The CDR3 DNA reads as TGTGCCAGCAGTTATGCGTTAGCGGGGGTCGGGACCCGGTACTTC. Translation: CASSYALAGVGTRYF.

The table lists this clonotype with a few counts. CDR3 bases: TGCAGCGTCCGAGATTACGACAATCAGCCCCAGCATTTT. It yields the protein CSVRDYDNQPQHF. The rearrangement uses TRBV29-1 and TRBJ1-5; D unresolved. The CDR3 has 13 residues. Trimming removed 6 bases from V and 3 bases from J, with 12 bases in between. Germline loops: CDR1 SQVTM, CDR2 ANQGSEA.

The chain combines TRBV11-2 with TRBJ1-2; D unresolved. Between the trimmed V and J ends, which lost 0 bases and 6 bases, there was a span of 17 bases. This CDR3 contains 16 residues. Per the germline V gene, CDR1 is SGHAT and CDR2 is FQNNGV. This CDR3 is CASSLDPIFGVDGYTF. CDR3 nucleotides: TGTGCCAGCAGCTTAGATCCCATTTTCGGGGTTGATGGCTACACCTTC.

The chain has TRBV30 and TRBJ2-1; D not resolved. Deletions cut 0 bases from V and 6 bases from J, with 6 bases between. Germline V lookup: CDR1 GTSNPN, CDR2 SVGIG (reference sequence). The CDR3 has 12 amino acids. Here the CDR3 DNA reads TGTGCCTGGAGTGTCCTGGGCAATGAGCAGTTCTTC. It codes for CAWSVLGNEQFF.

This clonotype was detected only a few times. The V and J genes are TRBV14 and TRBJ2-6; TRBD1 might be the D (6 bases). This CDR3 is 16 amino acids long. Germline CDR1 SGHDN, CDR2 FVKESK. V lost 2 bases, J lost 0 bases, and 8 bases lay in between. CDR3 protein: CASSQTGRSGANVLTF. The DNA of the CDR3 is TGTGCCAGCAGCCAAACAGGGCGCTCTGGGGCCAACGTCCTGACTTTC.

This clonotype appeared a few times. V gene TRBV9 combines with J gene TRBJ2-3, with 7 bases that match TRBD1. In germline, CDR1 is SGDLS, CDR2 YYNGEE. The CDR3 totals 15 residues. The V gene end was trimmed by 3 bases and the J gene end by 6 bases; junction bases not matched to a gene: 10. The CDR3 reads CASSEAGTVPDTQYF. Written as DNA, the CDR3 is TGTGCCAGCAGCGAAGCCGGGACAGTCCCTGATACGCAGTATTTT.

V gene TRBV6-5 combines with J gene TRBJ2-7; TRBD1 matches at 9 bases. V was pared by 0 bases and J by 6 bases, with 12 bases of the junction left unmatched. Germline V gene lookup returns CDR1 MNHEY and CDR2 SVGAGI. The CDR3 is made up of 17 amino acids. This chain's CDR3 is CASSYSTPGTGLGEQYF. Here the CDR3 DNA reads TGTGCCAGCAGTTACTCAACTCCAGGGACAGGGCTTGGCGAGCAGTACTTC.

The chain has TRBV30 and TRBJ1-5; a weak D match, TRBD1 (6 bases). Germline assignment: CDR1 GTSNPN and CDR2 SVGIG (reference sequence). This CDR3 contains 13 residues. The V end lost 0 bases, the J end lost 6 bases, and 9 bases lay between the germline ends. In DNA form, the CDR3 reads TGTGCCTGGAGTGTAAGGGGGTCTCAGCCCCAGCATTTT. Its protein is CAWSVRGSQPQHF.

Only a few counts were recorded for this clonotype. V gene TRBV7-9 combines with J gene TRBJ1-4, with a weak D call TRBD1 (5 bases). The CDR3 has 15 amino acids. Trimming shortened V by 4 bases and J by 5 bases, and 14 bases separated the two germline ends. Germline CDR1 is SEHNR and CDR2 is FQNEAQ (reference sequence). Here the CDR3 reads CASSSRQLLNEKLFF. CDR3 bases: TGTGCCAGCAGCTCCAGACAGTTACTGAATGAAAAACTGTTTTTT.

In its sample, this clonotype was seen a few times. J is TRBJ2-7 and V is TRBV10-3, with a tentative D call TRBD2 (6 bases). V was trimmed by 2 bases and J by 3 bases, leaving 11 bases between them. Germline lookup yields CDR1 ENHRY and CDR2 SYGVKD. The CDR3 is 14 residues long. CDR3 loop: CAISEGEEGYEQYF. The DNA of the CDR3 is TGTGCCATCAGTGAGGGGGAGGAGGGCTACGAGCAGTACTTC.

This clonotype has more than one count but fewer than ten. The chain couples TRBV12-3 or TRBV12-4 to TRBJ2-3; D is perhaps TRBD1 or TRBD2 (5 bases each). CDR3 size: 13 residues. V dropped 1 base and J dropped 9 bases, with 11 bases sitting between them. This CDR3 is CASSLVLGDTQYF. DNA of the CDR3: TGTGCCAGCAGTTTAGTGCTAGGGGACACGCAGTATTTT.

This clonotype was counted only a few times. The CDR3 loop is CASSVNRGRTGELFF. In DNA form, the CDR3 reads TGTGCCAGCAGTGTTAACAGGGGGCGAACCGGGGAGCTGTTTTTT. The chain joins TRBV6-1 to TRBJ2-2; 9 nucleotides line up with TRBD1. The V segment lost 4 bases and the J segment 5 bases; nucleotides outside the gene matches: 5. CDR1 is MNHNS, CDR2 SASEGT, per germline. The CDR3 sequence is 15 residues long.

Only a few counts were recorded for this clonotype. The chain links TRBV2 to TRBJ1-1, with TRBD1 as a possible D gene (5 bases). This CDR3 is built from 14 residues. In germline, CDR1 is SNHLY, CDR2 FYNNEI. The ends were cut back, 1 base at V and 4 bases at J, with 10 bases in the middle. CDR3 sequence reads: CASSEVGGSTEAFF. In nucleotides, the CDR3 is TGTGCCAGCAGTGAAGTGGGGGGTAGCACTGAAGCTTTCTTT.

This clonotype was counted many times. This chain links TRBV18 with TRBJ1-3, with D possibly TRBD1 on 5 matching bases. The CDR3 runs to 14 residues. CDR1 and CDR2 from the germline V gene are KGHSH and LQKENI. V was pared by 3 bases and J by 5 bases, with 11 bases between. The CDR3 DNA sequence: TGTGCCAGCTCACCCGGAAGGGACCGAAACACCATATATTTT. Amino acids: CASSPGRDRNTIYF. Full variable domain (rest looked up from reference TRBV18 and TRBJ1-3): NAGVMQNPRHLVRRRGQEARLRCSPMKGHSHVYWYRQLPEEGLKFMVYLQKENIIDESGMPKERFSAEFPKEGPSILRIQQVVRGDSAAYFCASSPGRDRNTIYFGEGSWLTVV.

The CDR3 loop is CASSHPDGQETQYF. Here the CDR3 DNA reads TGTGCCAGCAGCCACCCGGACGGCCAAGAGACCCAGTACTTC. The J gene is TRBJ2-5, the V gene TRBV5-5; unclear D gene. V was trimmed by 4 bases and J by 1 base, leaving 11 bases between them. Germline CDR1 reads SGHKS; CDR2 reads YYEKEE (reference sequence). This CDR3 contains 14 residues.

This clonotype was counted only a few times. CDR3 sequence reads: CASSYYLCEQYF. The CDR3 DNA reads TGTGCCAGCAGTTACTACCTTTGCGAGCAGTACTTC. The chain links TRBV6-6 to TRBJ2-7; no clear D gene. CDR1 MNHNY and CDR2 SVGAGI come from the germline V gene (reference sequence). Trimming stripped 1 base from V and 6 bases from J, with 7 bases between. The CDR3 runs to 12 residues.

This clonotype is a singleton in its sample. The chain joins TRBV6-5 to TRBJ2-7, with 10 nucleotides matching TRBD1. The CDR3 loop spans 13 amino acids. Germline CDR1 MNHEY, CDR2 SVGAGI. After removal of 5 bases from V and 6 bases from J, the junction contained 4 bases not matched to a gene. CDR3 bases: TGTGCCAGCAGTCGGCGGACAGGGGGCGAGCAGTACTTC. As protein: CASSRRTGGEQYF.

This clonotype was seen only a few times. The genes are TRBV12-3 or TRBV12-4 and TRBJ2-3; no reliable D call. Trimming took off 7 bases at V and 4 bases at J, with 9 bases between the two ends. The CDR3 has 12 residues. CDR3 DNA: TGTGCCAGCAACCACCCCGCAGATACGCAGTATTTT. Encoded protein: CASNHPADTQYF.

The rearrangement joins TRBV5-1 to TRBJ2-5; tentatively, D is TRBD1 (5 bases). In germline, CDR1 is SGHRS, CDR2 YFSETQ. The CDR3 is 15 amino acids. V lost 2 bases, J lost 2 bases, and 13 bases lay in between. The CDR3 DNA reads TGCGCCAGCAGCTTCGGAACAGGTATTCAAGAGACCCAGTACTTC. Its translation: CASSFGTGIQETQYF.

Here the CDR3 DNA reads TGCAGTGCTAGAGAGGGACAGCAAGGAAGGACCCAGTACTTC. Translating it yields CSAREGQQGRTQYF. V gene TRBV20-1 combines with J gene TRBJ2-1; 7 nucleotides align to TRBD1. The J call is uncertain, as TRBJ2-5 better fits the DNA end. The CDR3 loop spans 14 amino acids. CDR1 is DFQATT, CDR2 SNEGSKA, per germline (reference sequence).

The CDR3 nucleotides read TGTGCCATAACCAGGGGGCAAGGAGGGGCCAACGTCCTGACTTTC. As protein: CAITRGQGGANVLTF. This chain links TRBV11-2 with TRBJ2-6; TRBD1 matches 8 bases. CDR3 length equals 15 residues. Germline CDR1 reads SGHAT; CDR2 reads FQNNGV. The V segment lost 10 bases and the J segment 4 bases; nucleotides outside the gene matches: 9.

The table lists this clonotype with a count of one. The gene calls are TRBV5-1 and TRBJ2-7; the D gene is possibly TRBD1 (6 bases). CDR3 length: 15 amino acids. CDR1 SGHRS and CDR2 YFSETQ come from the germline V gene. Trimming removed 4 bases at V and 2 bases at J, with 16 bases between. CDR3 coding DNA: TGCGCCAGCAGCCGGACAGTAGAGGGGGCCTACGAGCAGTACTTC. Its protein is CASSRTVEGAYEQYF. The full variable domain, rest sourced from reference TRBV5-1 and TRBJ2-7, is KAGVTQTPRYLIKTRGQQVTLSCSPISGHRSVSWYQQTPGQGLQFLFEYFSETQRNKGNFPGRFSGRQFSNSRSEMNVSTLELGDSALYLCASSRTVEGAYEQYFGPGTRLTVT.

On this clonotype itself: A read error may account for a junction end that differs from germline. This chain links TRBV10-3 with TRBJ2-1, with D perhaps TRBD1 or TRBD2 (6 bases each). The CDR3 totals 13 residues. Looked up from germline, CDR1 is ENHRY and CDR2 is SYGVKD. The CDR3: CAIREGVSYERYF. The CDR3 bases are TGTGCCATCAGGGAGGGGGTCTCCTACGAGCGGTACTTC.

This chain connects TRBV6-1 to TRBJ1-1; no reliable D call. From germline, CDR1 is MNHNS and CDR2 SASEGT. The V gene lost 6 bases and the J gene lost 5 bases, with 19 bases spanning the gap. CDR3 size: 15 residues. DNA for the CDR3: TGTGCCAGCAGGACCCCCGCGGCCCCGGGGACTGAAGCTTTCTTT. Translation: CASRTPAAPGTEAFF.

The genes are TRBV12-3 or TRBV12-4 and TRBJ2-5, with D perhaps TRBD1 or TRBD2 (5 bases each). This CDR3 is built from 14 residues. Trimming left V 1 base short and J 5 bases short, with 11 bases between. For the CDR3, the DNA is TGTGCCAGCAGTTTAGGTTGGGGACGGGAGACCCAGTACTTC. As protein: CASSLGWGRETQYF.

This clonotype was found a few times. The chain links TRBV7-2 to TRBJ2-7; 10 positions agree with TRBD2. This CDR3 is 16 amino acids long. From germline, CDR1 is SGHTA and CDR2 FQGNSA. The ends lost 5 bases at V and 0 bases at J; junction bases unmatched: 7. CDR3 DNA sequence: TGTGCCAGCAGCCTTCTCGTAGCGGGGGGCTCCTACGAGCAGTACTTC. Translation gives CASSLLVAGGSYEQYF.

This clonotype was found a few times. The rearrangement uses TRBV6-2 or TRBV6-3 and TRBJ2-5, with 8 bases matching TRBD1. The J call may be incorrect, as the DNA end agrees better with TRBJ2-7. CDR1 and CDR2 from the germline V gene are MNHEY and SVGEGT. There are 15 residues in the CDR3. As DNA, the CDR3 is TGTGCCAGCAGCCCGGACAGGGTTGCTCCCTACGAGCAGTACTTC. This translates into CASSPDRVAPYEQYF.

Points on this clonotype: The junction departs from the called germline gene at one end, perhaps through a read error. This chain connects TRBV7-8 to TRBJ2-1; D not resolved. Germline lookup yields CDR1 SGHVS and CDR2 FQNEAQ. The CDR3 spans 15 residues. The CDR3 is CASSLETSSYNGQFF. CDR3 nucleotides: TGTGCCAGCAGCTTAGAGACCAGCTCCTACAATGGGCAGTTCTTC. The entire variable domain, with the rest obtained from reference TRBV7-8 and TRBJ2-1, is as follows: GAGVSQSPRYKVAKRGQDVALRCDPISGHVSLFWYQQALGQGPEFLTYFQNEAQLDKSGLPSDRFFAERPEGSVSTLKIQRTQQEDSAVYLCASSLETSSYNGQFFGPGTRLTVL.

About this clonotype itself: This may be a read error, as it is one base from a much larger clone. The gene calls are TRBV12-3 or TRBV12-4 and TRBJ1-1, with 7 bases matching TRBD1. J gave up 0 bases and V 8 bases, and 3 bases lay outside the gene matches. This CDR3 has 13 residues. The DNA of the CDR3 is TGTGCCAGCGGAGGGGGCATGAACACTGAAGCTTTCTTT. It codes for CASGGGMNTEAFF.